In this sample, the clone carrying this TCR beta chain turned up many times. Antigen: not known. This sample stems from a study of T cell repertoires in cytomegalovirus infection. Using its own MiXCR run on the reads, TCRdb lists one record per CDR3 protein. Here the sample spans 700,000 to 900,000 distinct CDR3 sequences, roughly 28% being singletons. Germline-derived CDR1 and CDR2 are LGHNA and YNFKEQ. The germline V and J ends were trimmed by 4 bases and 0 bases, with 16 bases remaining between them. The CDR3 is 17 amino acids. The chain employs TRBV4-2 and TRBJ1-5; D possibly corresponds to TRBD1 (5 bases). The sequence came from a human donor in good health (CMV status not recorded). Some clones in this sample may be carry-over from other donors' samples. The sequenced sample was cultured CD8+ T cells from PBMCs, obtained from culture after CMV antigen stimulation. CDR3 nucleotides: TGTGCCAGCAGCCCTACACTAGGGGTGAGTAGCAATCAGCCCCAGCATTTT. It codes for CASSPTLGVSSNQPQHF.